Below are 22 T cell receptor beta chains sequenced from a single sample in a study of identical twins. TCRdb re-derived calls from the 5' RACE reads in MiXCR, one entry per CDR3 protein. The sample has roughly 230,000 distinct CDR3 sequences, about 8.3% seen once. The same data also contributed to another study, on yellow fever vaccine responses in identical twins.

The sequenced sample was CD8+ T cells sorted from blood. The receptors come from a woman between 18 and 29 years old in good health.

This chain links TRBV4-1 with TRBJ2-7; 11 bases align to TRBD1. The CDR3 runs 15 residues. The J segment lost 3 bases and the V segment lost 3 bases, leaving 4 bases of the junction unmatched. Germline CDR1 reads MGHRA; CDR2 reads YSYEKL. The CDR3 DNA follows: TGCGCCAGCAGCCAGATAGGGACAGGGGGCTACGAGCAGTACTTC. As protein: CASSQIGTGGYEQYF.

This clonotype came up a few times. The genes are TRBV19 and TRBJ2-1; maybe TRBD2 (7 bases). V lost 4 bases and J 8 bases, leaving 15 bases between the germline ends. The V gene's germline CDR1 is LNHDA and CDR2 SQIVND (reference sequence). The CDR3 is 14 amino acids. The CDR3 loop reads CASSKGGEADEQFF. The CDR3 nucleotides are TGTGCCAGTAGTAAGGGGGGGGAGGCAGATGAGCAGTTCTTC.

This clonotype was counted only a few times. The chain joins TRBV10-3 to TRBJ2-3, with 12 bases fitting TRBD2. Trimming cost V 6 bases and J 2 bases; bases outside gene matches: 6. Germline V CDR1 and CDR2: ENHRY, SYGVKD. This CDR3 has 16 residues. CDR3 DNA: TGTGCCATCAGAACGACTAGCGGGGGCCCCACAGATACGCAGTATTTT. It yields the protein CAIRTTSGGPTDTQYF.

This clonotype was observed at least ten times. The CDR3 sequence: CASSNGAGGHQETQYF. The CDR3 region has the DNA TGTGCCAGCAGTAATGGGGCCGGGGGTCACCAAGAGACCCAGTACTTC. The gene calls are TRBV6-2 or TRBV6-3 and TRBJ2-5, with D possibly being TRBD2 (6 bases). This CDR3 has 16 amino acids. Between the trimmed V and J ends, which lost 5 bases and 0 bases, there was a span of 16 bases. Germline CDR1 reads MNHEY; CDR2 reads SVGEGT.

This clonotype came up a few times. V and J are TRBV4-3 and TRBJ2-3, with 7 positions matching TRBD1. The CDR3 spans 16 residues. Trimming cost V 1 base and J 7 bases; bases outside gene matches: 11. CDR1 is LGHNA, CDR2 YSLEER, per germline. The CDR3 DNA is TGCGCCAGCAGCCAAGGTAGCAGGGGGTCCTCCAATACGCAGTATTTT. Protein product: CASSQGSRGSSNTQYF.

This clonotype was seen repeatedly, ten times or more. J is TRBJ2-7 and V is TRBV10-3; D may be TRBD2 (5 bases). This CDR3 region has 16 residues. Germline V lookup: CDR1 ENHRY, CDR2 SYGVKD. Trimming stripped 0 bases from V and 0 bases from J, with 12 bases between. CDR3: CAISESGRKDSYEQYF. CDR3 DNA: TGTGCCATCAGTGAGTCAGGGAGAAAGGACTCCTACGAGCAGTACTTC.

This clonotype was observed a few times. The chain has TRBV9 and TRBJ2-6, with 9 nucleotides matching TRBD1. Germline trimming cut 3 bases from V and 0 bases from J; bases unmatched to any gene: 10. This CDR3 is built from 19 residues. Germline lookup yields CDR1 SGDLS and CDR2 YYNGEE. The DNA for the CDR3 is TGTGCCAGCAGCGGAATACACAGGGGGCCCCCCTCTGGGGCCAACGTCCTGACTTTC. Residues: CASSGIHRGPPSGANVLTF.

As concerns this clonotype: The junction and the germline gene differ at one end; a read error may be behind it. This chain uses TRBV10-3 with TRBJ2-5; 9 bases agree with TRBD2. CDR3 length equals 19 residues. Germline V CDR1 and CDR2: ENHRY, SYGVKD. CDR3 nucleotides: TGTGCCCTCAGTTTGTTGCCCCCGAGAATAGCGGGAGTTGGGGAGACCCAGTACTTC. It yields the protein CALSLLPPRIAGVGETQYF.

The chain couples TRBV28 to TRBJ1-2; D is possibly TRBD1 (5 bases). The V gene lost 4 bases and the J gene lost 6 bases, with 15 bases spanning the gap. This CDR3 is 14 amino acids long. From germline, CDR1 is MDHEN and CDR2 SYDVKM. The CDR3 spells CASSSTGTRDGYTF. The CDR3 DNA reads as TGTGCCAGCAGTTCGACCGGGACGAGGGATGGCTACACCTTC.

This clonotype came up a few times. The chain combines TRBV6-1 with TRBJ2-1; 10 bases match TRBD1. CDR3 length: 18 residues. The ends lost 3 bases at V and 1 base at J; junction bases unmatched: 9. Germline CDR1 and CDR2: MNHNS and SASEGT. The CDR3 nucleotides are TGTGCCAGCAGTGAGGACAGGGGGGCCCTCCTATCCTACAATGAGCAGTTCTTC. Protein sequence: CASSEDRGALLSYNEQFF.

This clonotype has a handful of counts. This chain uses TRBV7-8 with TRBJ2-2; D gene unclear. V lost 5 bases and J lost 8, with 9 bases in between. This CDR3 spans 12 amino acids. Germline V gene data show CDR1 as SGHVS and CDR2 as FQNEAQ. CDR3 loop: CASSPNSGELFF. DNA of the CDR3: TGTGCCAGCAGCCCGAACTCTGGGGAGCTGTTTTTT.

V is TRBV7-9 and J is TRBJ2-1; no firm D call. The CDR3 runs to 15 residues. From germline, CDR1 is SEHNR and CDR2 FQNEAQ (reference sequence). V was shortened by 5 bases and J by 0 bases, with 11 bases between the two germline ends. In DNA form, the CDR3 reads TGTGCCAGCAGCCGGACCTTTAGCTCCTACAATGAGCAGTTCTTC. Translated: CASSRTFSSYNEQFF.

V and J are TRBV4-3 and TRBJ2-7; D tentatively reads TRBD1 or TRBD2 (5 bases each). The CDR3 spans 15 residues. Germline V gives CDR1 LGHNA, CDR2 YSLEER. V lost 0 bases and J 3 bases, leaving 12 bases between the germline ends. CDR3 protein: CASSQDPRAGYEQYF. In DNA, the CDR3 is TGCGCCAGCAGCCAAGATCCCAGGGCGGGCTACGAGCAGTACTTC.

This clonotype was found many times. The chain has TRBV27 and TRBJ2-2; possible D gene TRBD2, 5 bases. Deletions cut 2 bases from V and 6 bases from J, with 7 bases between. CDR3 size: 13 residues. Per germline, CDR1 MNHEY and CDR2 SMNVEV (reference sequence). As DNA, the CDR3 is TGTGCCAGCAGTTTAAGAGGGCCCGGGGAGCTGTTTTTT. Its translation is CASSLRGPGELFF.

The sample holds many counts of this clonotype. This chain connects TRBV27 to TRBJ2-1, with TRBD1 identical over 10 bases. Germline lookup yields CDR1 MNHEY and CDR2 SMNVEV (reference sequence). V trimming: 8 bases; J trimming: 5 bases; junction bases outside the gene matches: 3. This CDR3 region has 13 residues. The CDR3 region has the DNA TGTGCCAGCCGGGACAGGGGTAACAATGAGCAGTTCTTC. Translating it yields CASRDRGNNEQFF.

The chain links TRBV28 to TRBJ1-2, with TRBD1 matching 10 bases. The CDR3 is made up of 15 amino acids. V gave up 6 bases and J gave up 1 base; unmatched junction bases: 5. Germline CDR1 is MDHEN and CDR2 is SYDVKM. In nucleotides, the CDR3 is TGTGCCAGCAGCACTGACAGGGGGCTTAACTATGGCTACACCTTC. Protein: CASSTDRGLNYGYTF.

By its share, this clonotype is medium-sized. CDR3 DNA: TGTGCCAGCAGTTCCCGGGAATCTAATTCACCCCTCCACTTT. Translating gives CASSSRESNSPLHF. The J gene is TRBJ1-6, the V gene TRBV27; D is ambiguous. Between the trimmed V and J ends, which lost 4 bases and 6 bases, there was a span of 10 bases. The CDR3 runs 14 residues. Germline V gene sequence: CDR1 MNHEY, CDR2 SMNVEV (reference sequence).

This clonotype was seen more than once but under ten times. The chain combines TRBV12-3 or TRBV12-4 with TRBJ2-7; the D gene is possibly TRBD1 (6 bases). The CDR3 sequence is 12 residues long. Here the CDR3 reads CACTGSTYEQYF. The CDR3 coding sequence is TGTGCTTGCACAGGGTCAACCTACGAGCAGTACTTC.

J is TRBJ2-7 and V is TRBV5-4, with D perhaps TRBD1 (6 bases). The V gene lost 4 bases and the J gene lost 1 base, with 18 bases spanning the gap. The CDR3 runs 16 residues. Looked up from germline, CDR1 is SGHNT and CDR2 is YYREEE (reference sequence). The DNA of the CDR3 is TGTGCCAGCAGCGTACTGACAGGCTTCGGATCCTACGAGCAGTACTTC. This translates into CASSVLTGFGSYEQYF.

V and J are TRBV12-3 or TRBV12-4 and TRBJ2-6, with no clear D. The CDR3 length is 19 residues. The germline V and J ends were trimmed by 4 bases and 0 bases, with 19 bases remaining between them. CDR3 protein: CASSSSSSRPGSGANVLTF. The CDR3 nucleotides are TGTGCCAGCAGTTCTTCTTCATCGAGGCCGGGCTCTGGGGCCAACGTCCTGACTTTC.

This rearrangement joins TRBV10-2 to TRBJ2-3, with a weak D call TRBD2 (6 bases). Trimming shortened V by 0 bases and J by 2 bases, and 24 bases separated the two germline ends. The germline V gene encodes CDR1 WSHSY and CDR2 SAAADI. The CDR3 contains 20 residues. Here the CDR3 reads CASSESILAKVVDSTDTQYF. CDR3 DNA sequence: TGCGCCAGCAGTGAGTCGATCCTAGCGAAGGTTGTAGATTCCACAGATACGCAGTATTTT.

V usage is TRBV4-3 and J usage is TRBJ2-7, with no clear D. The CDR3 runs 15 residues. Trimming took off 0 bases at V and 0 bases at J, with 9 bases between the two ends. Germline CDR1 reads LGHNA; CDR2 reads YSLEER. As DNA, the CDR3 is TGCGCCAGCAGCCAAGACTGGGCTAGCTCCTACGAGCAGTACTTC. This encodes CASSQDWASSYEQYF.